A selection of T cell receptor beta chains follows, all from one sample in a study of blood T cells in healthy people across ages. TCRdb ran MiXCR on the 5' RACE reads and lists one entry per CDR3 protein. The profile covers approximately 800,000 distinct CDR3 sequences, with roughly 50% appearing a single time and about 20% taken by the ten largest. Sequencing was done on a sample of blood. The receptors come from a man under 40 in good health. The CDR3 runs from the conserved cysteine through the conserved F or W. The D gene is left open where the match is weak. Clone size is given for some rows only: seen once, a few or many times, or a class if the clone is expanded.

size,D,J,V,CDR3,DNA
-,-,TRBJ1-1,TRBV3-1,CASSPLTRSGPEAFF,TGTGCCAGCAGCCCGCTGACACGATCAGGCCCTGAAGCTTTCTTT
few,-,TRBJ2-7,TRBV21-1,CASSRTGSHEQYF,TGTGCCAGCAGTAGGACAGGATCACACGAGCAGTACTTC
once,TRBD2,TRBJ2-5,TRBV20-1,CSADPLAGEVKTQYF,TGCAGTGCGGACCCACTAGCGGGAGAAGTAAAGACCCAGTACTTC
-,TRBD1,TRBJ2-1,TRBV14,CASSHNRDRDYNEQFF,TGTGCCAGCAGCCACAACCGGGACAGGGATTACAATGAGCAGTTCTTC
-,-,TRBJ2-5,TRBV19,CASSIHFLQETQYF,TGTGCCAGTAGTATTCATTTCCTCCAAGAGACCCAGTACTTC
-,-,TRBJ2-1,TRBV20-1,CSASPLNEQFF,TGCAGTGCTAGTCCCCTCAATGAGCAGTTCTTC
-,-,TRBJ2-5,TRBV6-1,CASRAAETQYF,TGTGCCAGCAGAGCAGCGGAGACCCAGTACTTC
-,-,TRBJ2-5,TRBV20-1,CSALGSREQYF,TGCAGTGCTCTAGGGTCACGGGAGCAGTACTTC
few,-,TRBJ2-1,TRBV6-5,CASSMLGTQDEQFF,TGTGCCAGCAGCATGCTTGGGACTCAGGATGAGCAGTTCTTC
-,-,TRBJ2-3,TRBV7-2,CASSLLAGLDTQYF,TGTGCCAGCAGCTTATTGGCGGGGTTAGATACGCAGTATTTT
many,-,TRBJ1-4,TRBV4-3,CASSQDLRGVEKLFF,TGCGCCAGCAGCCAAGATCTGAGGGGTGTTGAAAAACTGTTTTTT
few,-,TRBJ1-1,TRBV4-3,CASSQALRGGFTEAFF,TGCGCCAGCAGCCAAGCACTCAGGGGCGGGTTCACTGAAGCTTTCTTT
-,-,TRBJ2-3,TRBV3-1,CASSQERIRDTQYF,TGTGCCAGCAGCCAAGAGCGGATTAGGGATACGCAGTATTTT